These T cell receptor beta chains were read from a single sample in a study of Graves' ophthalmopathy and Graves' hyperthyroidism. Each CDR3 protein gets one entry after TCRdb re-called the multiplex PCR reads with MiXCR. This sample carries approximately 700,000 distinct CDR3 sequences, 40% of them seen once, and the ten largest clones take around 40%. The sample was peripheral blood. The source is an adult man with Graves' ophthalmopathy. CDR3s include the opening cysteine and the closing phenylalanine or tryptophan. The D gene is left open where the match is weak. Size values are once, few and many counts, or a class for expanded clones, and some rows have none.

j_call,d_call,clone_size,v_call,cdr3_nt,cdr3_aa
TRBJ2-2,TRBD2,NA,TRBV25-1,TGTGCCAGCAGCACCCTAGCGGGGGGCCTCGGGGAGCTGTTTTTT,CASSTLAGGLGELFF
TRBJ2-3,NA,NA,TRBV7-9,TGCGCCAGCAGCTTTGGACACAGCACAGATACGCAGTATTTT,CASSFGHSTDTQYF
TRBJ2-2,NA,few,TRBV9,TGTGCCAGCAGCGTACAGGGTGATGAGACCACCGGGGAGCTGTTTTTT,CASSVQGDETTGELFF
TRBJ1-2,TRBD1,few,TRBV15,TGTGCCAGCAGATCCACCGGGACAGCAATCGGTCATGGCTACACCTTC,CASRSTGTAIGHGYTF
TRBJ2-6,TRBD1,few,TRBV14,TGTGCCAGCAGCCAAGTGACGAGGACAGGGGGCTCTGGGGCCAACGTCCTGACTTTC,CASSQVTRTGGSGANVLTF
TRBJ2-7,NA,NA,TRBV20-1,TGCAGTGCTAGAGGGGGGGGGCTAGCGGCCGAGCAGTACTTC,CSARGGGLAAEQYF
TRBJ1-5,NA,NA,TRBV20-1,TGCAGTGCCAGCAGCCTGGAGGGAGGCGGGCCCCAGCATTTT,CSASSLEGGGPQHF
TRBJ2-6,NA,NA,TRBV10-3,TGTGCCAGCAGTTCCGGAGCGAACTCTGGGGCCAACGTCCTGACTTTC,CASSSGANSGANVLTF
TRBJ1-2,NA,many,TRBV20-1,TGCAGTGCCGGGGTTCGTGGCTACACCTTC,CSAGVRGYTF
TRBJ1-1,NA,NA,TRBV20-1,TGCAGTGCTACTCATGAGAACACTGAAGCTTTCTTT,CSATHENTEAFF
TRBJ1-4,TRBD1,NA,TRBV2,TGTGCCAGCAGTCCGACGGCCGGGACAGGGGATGAAAAACTGTTTTTT,CASSPTAGTGDEKLFF
TRBJ1-2,NA,few,TRBV7-9,TGTGCCAGCAGCGCCCGGGCCAACTATGGCTACACCTTC,CASSARANYGYTF
TRBJ1-1,NA,NA,TRBV14,TGTGCCAGCAGCCAAGGCTCAGCTTCGAGCACTGAAGCTTTCTTT,CASSQGSASSTEAFF
TRBJ1-2,NA,many,TRBV4-3,TGCGCCAGCAGCCCTGGCCGGGGGAGCTATGGCTACACCTTC,CASSPGRGSYGYTF
TRBJ2-5,NA,NA,TRBV5-4,TGTGCCAGCAGCCAAGCGTCTCAGCAGGAGACCCAGTACTTC,CASSQASQQETQYF
TRBJ1-1,NA,NA,TRBV7-9,TGTGCCAGCAGCTCACACGTTGAAGCTTTCTTT,CASSSHVEAFF
TRBJ2-3,NA,NA,TRBV2,TGTGCCAGCGCAAACACAGATACGCAGTATTTT,CASANTDTQYF
TRBJ1-1,NA,many,TRBV7-8,TGTGCCAGCAGCTTCGGGTGGAACACTGAAGCTTTCTTT,CASSFGWNTEAFF
TRBJ1-2,TRBD1,few,TRBV7-2,TGTGCCAGCAGCTCCGGGACAGTTGACTATGGCTACACCTTC,CASSSGTVDYGYTF
TRBJ1-1,NA,NA,TRBV11-2,TGTGCCAGCAGCTTGAGTAGGGCTTACCCTCTGAACACTGAAGCTTTCTTT,CASSLSRAYPLNTEAFF
TRBJ1-2,TRBD1,many,TRBV7-2,TGTGCCAGCAGCTTAGCTAGGACAGGGGGGTATGGCTACACCTTC,CASSLARTGGYGYTF
TRBJ1-2,TRBD1,NA,TRBV24-1,TGTGCCACCAGTGATTCGGACAGGGTCGACTATGGCTACACCTTC,CATSDSDRVDYGYTF
TRBJ2-3,NA,NA,TRBV24-1,TGTGCCACCAGTGACCCGACCAGGGAAGGAGGCACAGATACGCAGTATTTT,CATSDPTREGGTDTQYF
TRBJ2-7,TRBD2,few,TRBV12-3/TRBV12-4,TGTGCCAGCAGTTTGAAGCGGGAGGGCCTATACGAGCAGTACTTC,CASSLKREGLYEQYF
TRBJ1-2,TRBD1,NA,TRBV19,TGTGCCAGTAGTATAGAAGCAGGGGGTGGCTACACCTTC,CASSIEAGGGYTF
TRBJ1-5,NA,NA,TRBV5-6,TGTGCCAGCAGCTTGGGTCGGCGGGGGGCGTACAATCAGCCCCAGCATTTT,CASSLGRRGAYNQPQHF
TRBJ1-1,NA,NA,TRBV5-1,TGCGCCAGCAGCTTGCGGTTGTCATGTGAGAACACTGAAGCTTTCTTT,CASSLRLSCENTEAFF
TRBJ2-7,TRBD1,NA,TRBV29-1,TGTAGCGTTGTGACAGGGGTGTCCGAGCAGTACTTC,CSVVTGVSEQYF
TRBJ1-1,TRBD1,NA,TRBV5-5,TGTGCCAGCAGCTTAGGCCAGGGGGGGGACACTGAAGCTTTCTTT,CASSLGQGGDTEAFF
TRBJ1-2,NA,few,TRBV12-3/TRBV12-4,TGTGCCAGCAGTTTAGCGCTGGGCACGGTGGGCTACACCTTC,CASSLALGTVGYTF
TRBJ2-3,NA,NA,TRBV7-2,TGTGCCAGCAGCCTGACGACGTCGACTCGCACAGATACGCAGTATTTT,CASSLTTSTRTDTQYF
TRBJ1-4,NA,few,TRBV7-8,TGCGCCAGCAGCCAAGATCTTACAGGGAAGAATCGTGAAAAACTGTTTTTT,CASSQDLTGKNREKLFF
TRBJ2-2,NA,NA,TRBV9,TGTGCCAGCAGCGTAGGAGGGGCGAACACCGGGGAGCTGTTTTTT,CASSVGGANTGELFF
TRBJ2-7,TRBD1,few,TRBV6-5,TGTGCCAGCAGGAACCGGGACAGCTCCTACGAGCAGTACTTC,CASRNRDSSYEQYF
TRBJ2-7,NA,NA,TRBV13,TGTGCCAGCAGCTTATCTGGGGAGAGCTCCTACGAGCAGTACTTC,CASSLSGESSYEQYF
TRBJ2-7,TRBD1,few,TRBV19,TGTGCCAGTAGAAGGGACAGGGATACAACCTACGAGCAGTACTTC,CASRRDRDTTYEQYF
TRBJ1-2,NA,many,TRBV20-1,TGCAGTGCTAGGGGATTCGGTGGTGGCTACACCTTC,CSARGFGGGYTF
TRBJ1-5,NA,NA,TRBV5-5,TGTGCCAGCAGCTTGCCAGTAATGAGCAATCAGCCCCAGCATTTT,CASSLPVMSNQPQHF
TRBJ1-3,TRBD1,many,TRBV2,TGTGCCAGCGTACGGGACAGGACTTTCTCTGGAAACACCATATATTTT,CASVRDRTFSGNTIYF
TRBJ2-6,TRBD1,many,TRBV29-1,TGCAGCGTTGAGGTAACAGGGGTCTCTGGGGCCAACGTCCTGACTTTC,CSVEVTGVSGANVLTF
TRBJ1-2,TRBD1,NA,TRBV11-2,TGTGCCAGCAGCGCGTGGACAGGAGACCCTCGATTCTATGGCTACACCTTC,CASSAWTGDPRFYGYTF